This T cell receptor beta chain was recovered during a study of cytomegalovirus exposure and HLA in healthy donors. CDR3 size: 16 residues. Trimming took 0 bases from V and 1 from J, leaving 12 bases between them. Looked up from germline, CDR1 is LGHNA and CDR2 is YNFKEQ. Amplification used 60 Vbeta primers and 13 Jbeta primers. Method: immunoSEQ multiplex PCR; TCRdb's copy keeps in-frame clones and lacks some. The sample consists of fewer than 200,000 clones, roughly 80% of them appearing once. This chain connects TRBV4-2 to TRBJ2-5; maybe TRBD1 (6 bases). The TCR sequence derives from a woman younger than 35 in good health and CMV-seronegative. Material for sequencing was PBMCs. CDR3 in amino acids: CASSQELRTAQETQYF. The CDR3 nucleotides read TGTGCCAGCAGCCAAGAGCTCCGGACAGCCCAAGAGACCCAGTACTTC.